These 27 T cell receptor beta chains were sequenced from one sample in a study of cytomegalovirus exposure and HLA in healthy donors. This PCR relied on a set of 60 Vbeta primers and 13 Jbeta primers. TCRdb's copy holds only in-frame clones and misses some; the assay was immunoSEQ multiplex PCR. The sample lists about 140,000 clones, roughly 65% occurring once. The sequenced material came from PBMCs. The receptors here all came from a woman in her twenties or thirties in good health and CMV-seronegative.

A few counts support this clone. The sample carries other DNA sequences with the same CDR3. V usage is TRBV6-1 and J usage is TRBJ1-6, with D unresolved. Germline values: CDR1 MNHNS, CDR2 SASEGT. Trimming stripped 3 bases from V and 7 bases from J, with 4 bases between. This CDR3 has 12 amino acids. The CDR3 protein is CASSDLNSPLHF. The CDR3 DNA is TGTGCCAGCAGTGACCTGAATTCACCCCTCCACTTT.

V is TRBV6-5 and J is TRBJ1-4; weak D call: TRBD1 (5 bases). Per the germline V gene, CDR1 is MNHEY and CDR2 is SVGAGI. The CDR3 covers 14 residues. The ends were cut back, 0 bases at V and 8 bases at J, with 10 bases in the middle. The CDR3 sequence: CASSYSAGREKLFF. The CDR3, as DNA: TGTGCCAGCAGTTACTCGGCAGGGAGGGAAAAACTGTTTTTT.

About this clone: A junction boundary mismatches the germline segment, possibly from a read error. CDR3: CASSLTLVDSQYGANVLTF. CDR3 DNA sequence: TGTGCCAGCAGCCTAACTCTCGTGGACAGTCAATATGGGGCCAACGTCCTGACTTTC. V gene TRBV7-3 combines with J gene TRBJ2-6; tentatively, D is TRBD1 (6 bases). The CDR3 totals 19 residues. Germline values: CDR1 SGHTA, CDR2 FQGTGA. The full variable domain, rest sourced from reference TRBV7-3 and TRBJ2-6, is GAGVSQTPSNKVTEKGKYVELRCDPISGHTALYWYRQSLGQGPEFLIYFQGTGAADDSGLPNDRFFAVRPEGSVSTLKIQRTERGDSAVYLCASSLTLVDSQYGANVLTFGAGSRLTVL.

The chain links TRBV18 to TRBJ2-2, with 10 bases fitting TRBD2. This CDR3 contains 16 residues. The junction had 8 bases not matched to a gene; V was cut back by 4 bases and J by 6 bases. Germline V gene data show CDR1 as KGHSH and CDR2 as LQKENI. The CDR3 sequence is CASSRGLAGDAGELFF. In nucleotides, the CDR3 is TGTGCCAGCTCACGGGGTCTAGCGGGAGATGCCGGGGAGCTGTTTTTT. Full variable domain (rest looked up from reference TRBV18 and TRBJ2-2): NAGVMQNPRHLVRRRGQEARLRCSPMKGHSHVYWYRQLPEEGLKFMVYLQKENIIDESGMPKERFSAEFPKEGPSILRIQQVVRGDSAAYFCASSRGLAGDAGELFFGEGSRLTVL.

The chain links TRBV30 to TRBJ1-3; tentative D call: TRBD1 (5 bases). V dropped 2 bases and J dropped 0 bases, with 8 bases sitting between them. CDR1 is GTSNPN and CDR2 is SVGIG in the germline V gene (reference sequence). This CDR3 is 14 amino acids long. This CDR3 is CAWSSGLSGNTIYF. The CDR3 DNA follows: TGTGCCTGGAGTTCGGGACTCTCTGGAAACACCATATATTTT.

The gene calls are TRBV11-3 and TRBJ2-2; D gene unclear. From germline, CDR1 is SGHNT and CDR2 YENEEA. Trimming took off 1 base at V and 8 bases at J, with 8 bases between the two ends. The CDR3 has 13 amino acids. The CDR3 coding sequence is TGTGCCAGCAGCTTAGGAAACGGGGGGGAGCTGTTTTTT. Encoded protein: CASSLGNGGELFF.

CDR3 loop: CASSSPGLGKTDTQYF. CDR3 DNA: TGTGCCAGCAGTTCTCCGGGACTGGGGAAGACAGATACGCAGTATTTT. This chain links TRBV27 with TRBJ2-3; maybe TRBD2 (6 bases). The CDR3 has 16 amino acids. Germline CDR1 and CDR2: MNHEY and SMNVEV (reference sequence). The V and J ends lost 4 bases and 3 bases respectively, with 17 bases between them.

J is TRBJ1-1 and V is TRBV6-1, with D uncertain. The CDR3 is 15 residues long. The germline V and J ends were trimmed by 6 bases and 5 bases, with 19 bases remaining between them. Germline values: CDR1 MNHNS, CDR2 SASEGT. CDR3: CASSATRTGGTEAFF. As DNA, the CDR3 is TGTGCCAGCAGCGCTACTCGGACGGGCGGGACTGAAGCTTTCTTT.

The CDR3, as DNA: TGTGCCAGCAGCTTAGGGGACAGGGGACTGGGCAACATTCAGTACTTC. Protein: CASSLGDRGLGNIQYF. The rearrangement joins TRBV7-2 to TRBJ2-4, with 10 bases aligning to TRBD1. This CDR3 has 16 amino acids. Per the germline V gene, CDR1 is SGHTA and CDR2 is FQGNSA. The V gene end was trimmed by 1 base and the J gene end by 7 bases; junction bases not matched to a gene: 7.

This sequence joins TRBV2 and TRBJ2-1, with D possibly TRBD1 on 5 matching bases. Germline CDR1 and CDR2: SNHLY and FYNNEI. The V end lost 4 bases, the J end lost 15 bases, and 19 bases lay between the germline ends. CDR3 length equals 13 residues. The CDR3, as DNA: TGTGCCAGCAGTGTCGGGTTCCAGGGCTTGGGGTTCTTC. This gives the protein CASSVGFQGLGFF.

A few counts support this clone. J is TRBJ2-7 and V is TRBV7-6; maybe TRBD2 (6 bases). Deletions cut 1 base from V and 2 bases from J, with 21 bases between. Germline CDR1 is SGHVS and CDR2 is FNYEAQ. This CDR3 is 18 amino acids long. CDR3 sequence: CASSLEASAGGPTYEQYF. The CDR3 bases are TGTGCCAGCAGCTTAGAGGCTAGCGCTGGTGGGCCAACCTACGAGCAGTACTTC.

V is TRBV19 and J is TRBJ2-3, with 7 bases that match TRBD2. Unmatched junction bases numbered 8, after V lost 1 base and J lost 4 bases. Germline-derived CDR1 and CDR2 are LNHDA and SQIVND (reference sequence). The CDR3 extends over 16 amino acids. Written as DNA, the CDR3 is TGTGCCAGTAGTATAGCCCGGGGGGTGGTGGCAGATACGCAGTATTTT. As protein: CASSIARGVVADTQYF.

The V gene is TRBV2, the J gene TRBJ1-2; 7 bases are a match to TRBD1. The junction had 12 bases not matched to a gene; V was cut back by 6 bases and J by 5 bases. Germline V lookup: CDR1 SNHLY, CDR2 FYNNEI. The CDR3 extends over 15 amino acids. CDR3 amino acids: CASSRDDRALYGYTF. CDR3 DNA sequence: TGTGCCAGCAGCAGAGATGACAGGGCTTTGTATGGCTACACCTTC.

The chain employs TRBV6-5 and TRBJ2-5; 9 nucleotides align to TRBD2. CDR1 is MNHEY and CDR2 is SVGAGI in the germline V gene. The junction had 4 bases not matched to a gene; V was cut back by 0 bases and J by 2 bases. This CDR3 contains 16 residues. The CDR3 sequence: CASSYSWTSAQETQYF. CDR3 in DNA: TGTGCCAGCAGTTACTCCTGGACTAGCGCGCAAGAGACCCAGTACTTC.

The V gene is TRBV7-3, the J gene TRBJ2-5, with a tentative D call TRBD2 (5 bases). V was shortened by 3 bases and J by 4 bases, with 12 bases between the two germline ends. The germline V gene encodes CDR1 SGHTA and CDR2 FQGTGA. The CDR3 runs to 14 residues. CDR3 region: CASSFGPAGETQYF. CDR3 sequence (DNA): TGTGCCAGCAGCTTCGGGCCGGCGGGAGAGACCCAGTACTTC.

In this sample, this clone turned up a few times. CDR3 region: CASRPTGIYGYTF. In DNA form, the CDR3 reads TGTGCCAGCAGACCGACAGGGATCTATGGCTACACCTTC. This chain joins TRBV7-2 and TRBJ1-2; 7 positions agree with TRBD1. Looked up from germline, CDR1 is SGHTA and CDR2 is FQGNSA. The CDR3 spans 13 residues. With V trimmed by 6 bases and J by 4 bases, 5 bases remained unmatched. The whole variable domain, filled in from reference TRBV7-2 and TRBJ1-2, reads GAGVSQSPSNKVTEKGKDVELRCDPISGHTALYWYRQSLGQGLEFLIYFQGNSAPDKSGLPSDRFSAERTGGSVSTLTIQRTQQEDSAVYLCASRPTGIYGYTFGSGTRLTVV.

This clone has just a few counts. The chain has TRBV4-1 and TRBJ2-3, with 9 bases aligning to TRBD2. There are 18 residues in the CDR3. Looked up from germline, CDR1 is MGHRA and CDR2 is YSYEKL. J lost 7 bases, V lost 0 bases, and 14 bases had no gene match. The CDR3 reads CASSQDPVSAGGLNTQYF. The DNA for the CDR3 is TGCGCCAGCAGCCAAGATCCCGTCTCGGCGGGGGGGCTTAATACGCAGTATTTT.

This rearrangement joins TRBV6-5 to TRBJ1-5; D is undetermined. The CDR3 loop spans 13 amino acids. Germline assignment: CDR1 MNHEY and CDR2 SVGAGI. The V gene lost 4 bases and the J gene lost 3 bases, with 7 bases spanning the gap. CDR3 region: CASSSVPNQPQHF. DNA of the CDR3: TGTGCCAGCAGTTCAGTACCCAATCAGCCCCAGCATTTT.

The chain joins TRBV7-9 to TRBJ1-2; 10 nucleotides align to TRBD1. The CDR3 contains 13 residues. Per germline, CDR1 SEHNR and CDR2 FQNEAQ (reference sequence). Germline trimming cut 10 bases from V and 8 bases from J; bases unmatched to any gene: 10. DNA for the CDR3: TGTGCCACCCAGGACCGGGACAGGGGCGGCTACACCTTC. Amino acids: CATQDRDRGGYTF.

This clone was counted once. The V and J genes are TRBV19 and TRBJ2-5; a possible D gene is TRBD1 (7 bases). Per the germline V gene, CDR1 is LNHDA and CDR2 is SQIVND (reference sequence). The CDR3 spans 15 residues. Trimming took off 5 bases at V and 4 bases at J, with 17 bases between the two ends. The CDR3: CASSPFDREAETQYF. In DNA form, the CDR3 reads TGTGCCAGTAGTCCCTTTGACAGGGAGGCAGAGACCCAGTACTTC.

The J gene is TRBJ1-2, the V gene TRBV5-4, with D possibly TRBD1 on 6 matching bases. CDR3 length: 13 residues. The germline V gene encodes CDR1 SGHNT and CDR2 YYREEE (reference sequence). The V gene lost 2 bases and the J gene lost 10 bases, with 15 bases spanning the gap. CDR3 protein: CASSFDRFIDYTF. CDR3 nucleotides: TGTGCCAGCAGCTTTGACAGGTTCATTGACTACACCTTC.

The V call is TRBV6-1, the J call TRBJ1-2; 7 bases fit TRBD1. The ends lost 4 bases at V and 4 bases at J; junction bases unmatched: 6. Germline V gene data show CDR1 as MNHNS and CDR2 as SASEGT. CDR3 length: 14 amino acids. CDR3 region: CASSGGQTVYGYTF. CDR3 nucleotide sequence: TGTGCCAGCAGTGGGGGACAGACTGTCTATGGCTACACCTTC.

The chain carries TRBV6-6 and TRBJ2-3, with 10 bases aligning to TRBD1. After removal of 6 bases from V and 5 bases from J, the junction contained 2 bases not matched to a gene. This CDR3 comprises 13 residues. Germline CDR1 is MNHNY and CDR2 is SVGAGI (reference sequence). The CDR3 here is CASRGTGEDTQYF. The CDR3 DNA is TGTGCCAGCAGGGGGACAGGGGAAGATACGCAGTATTTT.

The chain uses TRBV28 and TRBJ2-1, with 16 bases fitting TRBD2. The CDR3 loop spans 17 amino acids. V trimming: 0 bases; J trimming: 7 bases; junction bases outside the gene matches: 3. The V gene's germline CDR1 is MDHEN and CDR2 SYDVKM. DNA for the CDR3: TGTGCCAGCAGTTTATGGGGACTAGCGGGAGGGATTAATGAGCAGTTCTTC. This translates into CASSLWGLAGGINEQFF.

The V call is TRBV7-8, the J call TRBJ2-3, with D unclear. The V gene lost 1 base and the J gene lost 1 base, with 3 bases spanning the gap. The germline gives CDR1 SGHVS, CDR2 FQNEAQ. The CDR3 runs to 13 residues. This CDR3 is CASSLERTDTQYF. The CDR3 region has the DNA TGTGCCAGCAGCTTAGAGCGCACAGATACGCAGTATTTT.

The CDR3 here is CAWSETGVSVQTGLGDEQYF. Written as DNA, the CDR3 is TGTGCCTGGAGTGAGACGGGTGTGAGTGTCCAAACCGGACTGGGCGACGAGCAGTACTTC. The genes are TRBV30 and TRBJ2-7; weak D call: TRBD2 (5 bases). The CDR3 spans 20 residues. V was shortened by 1 base and J by 5 bases, with 33 bases between the two germline ends. Germline V gene data show CDR1 as GTSNPN and CDR2 as SVGIG (reference sequence).

The chain is built from TRBV28 and TRBJ1-6, with D perhaps TRBD1 (6 bases). The CDR3 length is 14 residues. Germline V lookup: CDR1 MDHEN, CDR2 SYDVKM. V lost 4 bases, J lost 12 bases, and 16 bases lay in between. CDR3 DNA: TGTGCCAGCAGTTCGACAGGACCGGGTGGACCCCTCCACTTT. Its protein is CASSSTGPGGPLHF. Looking up the rest from reference TRBV28 and TRBJ1-6 gives the full variable domain: DVKVTQSSRYLVKRTGEKVFLECVQDMDHENMFWYRQDPGLGLRLIYFSYDVKMKEKGDIPEGYSVSREKKERFSLILESASTNQTSMYLCASSSTGPGGPLHFGNGTRLTVT.